Listed below are T cell receptor beta chains from one sample, sequenced in a study of blood T cell repertoires in COVID-19. TCRdb's table, derived via immunoSEQ multiplex PCR, lists solely in-frame clones and lacks some. The data hold around 200,000 clones, with about nine tenths observed a single time. Sequencing was performed on PBMCs or T cells enriched from blood (not recorded which). All receptors derive from a man aged 25-45 years who had recovered from COVID-19. Both conserved end residues are part of each CDR3. D genes are given only for firm matches. Not every row has a clone size; where given, it reads once, few, many or a size class.

D: -; size: -; J: TRBJ2-2; V: TRBV7-6; length: 18; CDR3: CASSLKGRDTRNTGELFF; DNA: TGTGCCAGCAGCTTAAAGGGGAGGGACACAAGGAACACCGGGGAGCTGTTTTTT
D: TRBD2; size: -; J: TRBJ2-1; V: TRBV2; length: 16; CDR3: CASSPGLAGSYNEQFF; DNA: TGTGCCAGCAGTCCTGGACTAGCGGGAAGCTACAATGAGCAGTTCTTC
D: -; size: -; J: TRBJ2-3; V: TRBV9; length: 15; CDR3: CASSVGGSSTDTQYF; DNA: TGTGCCAGCAGCGTAGGAGGATCTAGCACAGATACGCAGTATTTT
D: TRBD1; size: -; J: TRBJ1-5; V: TRBV30; length: 13; CDR3: CAWGTGGNQPQHF; DNA: TGTGCCTGGGGGACAGGGGGAAATCAGCCCCAGCATTTT
D: TRBD2; size: -; J: TRBJ2-1; V: TRBV29-1; length: 15; CDR3: CSVEGASGGYNEQFF; DNA: TGCAGCGTTGAAGGGGCTAGCGGGGGTTACAATGAGCAGTTCTTC
D: TRBD2; size: -; J: TRBJ2-7; V: TRBV6-5; length: 14; CDR3: CASSSSGEVYEQYF; DNA: TGTGCCAGCAGTTCCAGCGGGGAGGTCTACGAGCAGTACTTC
D: TRBD1; size: -; J: TRBJ1-1; V: TRBV30; length: 17; CDR3: CAWSKRPRTGANTEAFF; DNA: TGTGCCTGGAGTAAAAGGCCCCGGACAGGGGCGAACACTGAAGCTTTCTTT
D: TRBD2; size: once; J: TRBJ2-2; V: TRBV7-7; length: 15; CDR3: CASSIGGTNTGELFF; DNA: TGTGCCAGCAGCATCGGGGGGACGAACACCGGGGAGCTGTTTTTT
D: TRBD1; size: -; J: TRBJ1-2; V: TRBV19; length: 12; CDR3: CASTDPGQGNTF; DNA: TGTGCCAGTACCGACCCCGGACAGGGAAACACCTTC
D: -; size: -; J: TRBJ1-5; V: TRBV5-5; length: 16; CDR3: CASSLGGNLGNQPQHF; DNA: TGTGCCAGCAGCTTGGGCGGTAACCTAGGCAATCAGCCCCAGCATTTT